The 23 T cell receptor beta chains below come from one sample, sequenced in a study of blood T cell repertoires in COVID-19. TCRdb keeps only in-frame clones here, not all; method: immunoSEQ multiplex PCR. The table has about 310,000 clones, 85% seen once; the top ten hold around 2%. Sequencing used PBMCs or T cells enriched from blood (not recorded which). The receptors shown here come from a woman in her thirties who had been exposed to COVID-19.

V gene TRBV11-3 combines with J gene TRBJ1-3; D gene uncertain. The CDR3 contains 16 residues. Looked up from germline, CDR1 is SGHNT and CDR2 is YENEEA. With 10 bases removed from V and 4 bases from J, the gap between germline ends came to 23 bases. The CDR3 sequence: CAIKQVSGSTGNTIYF. DNA for the CDR3: TGTGCCATTAAGCAGGTCTCGGGGTCTACCGGAAACACCATATATTTT.

This clone was seen a handful of times. V is TRBV12-2 and J is TRBJ2-7; the D segment call TRBD1 is taken from the table without a DNA check. TRBV12-2 is tagged as a pseudogene. This CDR3 comprises 18 residues. The CDR3 nucleotides are TGTGCAAGTCGCTTAGCGGTGGTAGTGGGCAGGGGGCTTCCAGGACCCTACTTC. This translates into CASRLAVVVGRGLPGPYF.

The gene calls are TRBV4-3 and TRBJ1-1; the D gene is possibly TRBD1 (5 bases). This CDR3 spans 14 amino acids. Germline V gene data show CDR1 as LGHNA and CDR2 as YSLEER. V lost 4 bases and J lost 5, with 14 bases in between. The CDR3, as DNA: TGCGCCAGCAGCCCGGGGGTCGTGGGGACTGAAGCTTTCTTT. Amino acid sequence: CASSPGVVGTEAFF.

The J gene is TRBJ1-2, the V gene TRBV5-1; D gene uncertain. CDR1 SGHRS and CDR2 YFSETQ come from the germline V gene. The length of the CDR3 is 13 residues. Deletions cut 2 bases from V and 3 bases from J, with 8 bases between. CDR3 sequence reads: CASSLGGDYGYTF. The DNA of the CDR3 is TGCGCCAGCAGCTTAGGTGGAGACTATGGCTACACCTTC.

The rearrangement links TRBV21-1 to TRBJ2-1; TRBD2 reflects the table's D call only, with no check against the DNA. TRBV21-1 is deemed a pseudogene. The CDR3 covers 15 residues. DNA of the CDR3: TGTGCCAGCAGCAAACGTAGCCCTCCGGGGAATGAGCAGTTCTTC. Translating gives CASSKRSPPGNEQFF.

V gene TRBV20-1 combines with J gene TRBJ2-7; 7 nucleotides agree with TRBD2. The CDR3 consists of 14 residues. The V segment lost 3 bases and the J segment 0 bases; nucleotides outside the gene matches: 5. Germline CDR1 reads DFQATT; CDR2 reads SNEGSKA (reference sequence). CDR3 amino acids: CSASLGGSSYEQYF. In DNA, the CDR3 is TGCAGTGCTAGTTTGGGGGGGAGCTCCTACGAGCAGTACTTC.

This chain joins TRBV30 and TRBJ2-1; 13 positions match TRBD2. The CDR3 covers 17 residues. Germline lookup yields CDR1 GTSNPN and CDR2 SVGIG (reference sequence). V was pared by 2 bases and J by 4 bases, with 8 bases of the junction left unmatched. The CDR3 nucleotides are TGTGCCTGGAGTAGTGGACTAGCGGGGGTGTTGTACAATGAGCAGTTCTTC. Its translation: CAWSSGLAGVLYNEQFF. Combining the CDR3 with reference TRBV30 and TRBJ2-1 gives the whole variable domain SQTIHQWPATLVQPVGSPLSLECTVEGTSNPNLYWYRQAAGRGLQLLFYSVGIGQISSEVPQNLSASRPQDRQFILSSKKLLLSDSGFYLCAWSSGLAGVLYNEQFFGPGTRLTVL.

V is TRBV29-1 and J is TRBJ1-1; 10 nucleotides line up with TRBD1. With V trimmed by 5 bases and J by 5 bases, 5 bases remained unmatched. Per the germline V gene, CDR1 is SQVTM and CDR2 is ANQGSEA. This CDR3 has 13 residues. CDR3 in amino acids: CSVTTGGKTEAFF. The CDR3 bases are TGCAGCGTTACGACAGGGGGCAAGACTGAAGCTTTCTTT.

V is TRBV27 and J is TRBJ1-2; D unclear. Trimming cost V 0 bases and J 2 bases, with 13 bases left between them. The CDR3 contains 16 residues. Germline CDR1 MNHEY, CDR2 SMNVEV (reference sequence). The CDR3 is CASSLSGRGGNYGYTF. As DNA, the CDR3 is TGTGCCAGCAGTTTATCAGGGCGAGGAGGGAACTATGGCTACACCTTC.

This rearrangement joins TRBV6-5 to TRBJ2-1; 16 bases line up with TRBD2. Germline CDR1 reads MNHEY; CDR2 reads SVGAGI. This CDR3 is 15 amino acids long. Trimming at V came to 2 bases and at J to 9 bases, leaving 1 base not matched to a gene. In nucleotides, the CDR3 is TGTGCCAGCAGTTACGGGACTAGCGGGGGGGGTGAGCAGTTCTTC. Amino acids: CASSYGTSGGGEQFF.

This chain connects TRBV6-5 to TRBJ1-5; 9 bases match TRBD1. The CDR3 has 13 residues. Trimming removed 8 bases from V and 4 bases from J; junction bases left unmatched: 3. Germline CDR1 MNHEY, CDR2 SVGAGI. The CDR3: CASGDRENQPQHF. The CDR3 bases are TGTGCCAGCGGGGACAGGGAAAATCAGCCCCAGCATTTT.

V usage is TRBV28 and J usage is TRBJ1-2; no clear D gene. Looked up from germline, CDR1 is MDHEN and CDR2 is SYDVKM. The length of the CDR3 is 13 residues. Trimming removed 6 bases at V and 7 bases at J, with 15 bases between. CDR3 DNA: TGTGCCAGCAGACCGGGAGACGGACGTGGCTACACCTTC. It yields the protein CASRPGDGRGYTF.

V is TRBV27 and J is TRBJ1-2; D is perhaps TRBD1 (6 bases). Germline CDR1 MNHEY, CDR2 SMNVEV (reference sequence). Trimming removed 5 bases at V and 4 bases at J, with 14 bases between. This CDR3 contains 14 residues. The CDR3: CASSRAGEGYGYTF. Written as DNA, the CDR3 is TGTGCCAGCAGTCGGGCAGGGGAGGGCTATGGCTACACCTTC.

Note on this clone: One junction end does not reproduce the germline sequence, and a read error may be involved. The chain recombines TRBV5-4 with TRBJ2-5; D not certain. Germline assignment: CDR1 SGHNT and CDR2 YYREEE (reference sequence). The CDR3 is 14 amino acids. In DNA, the CDR3 is TGTGCCAGCAGCTTGTTTGGCGGTCAAGGGACCCAGTACTTC. Residues: CASSLFGGQGTQYF.

The rearrangement links TRBV21-1 to TRBJ1-5; the D call TRBD1 from the table was never checked on the DNA. TRBV21-1 is described as a pseudogene. The length of the CDR3 is 14 residues. DNA for the CDR3: TGTGCCAGCAGCCTAACCAGGTACAATCAGCCCCAGCATTTT. Translated: CASSLTRYNQPQHF.

V usage is TRBV7-2 and J usage is TRBJ1-2, with 9 bases aligning to TRBD1. Trimming took 3 bases from V and 4 from J; bases not matched to a gene: 3. This CDR3 contains 14 residues. Germline CDR1 is SGHTA and CDR2 is FQGNSA. The CDR3 sequence is CASSFPTGGYGYTF. CDR3 nucleotide sequence: TGTGCCAGCAGCTTCCCGACAGGGGGCTATGGCTACACCTTC.

V usage is TRBV7-9 and J usage is TRBJ1-5, with 9 positions matching TRBD1. Unmatched junction bases numbered 7, after V lost 4 bases and J lost 0 bases. The CDR3 loop spans 17 amino acids. The germline V gene encodes CDR1 SEHNR and CDR2 FQNEAQ (reference sequence). The CDR3 protein is CASSSRDRDHSNQPQHF. CDR3 nucleotide sequence: TGTGCCAGCAGCTCCCGGGACAGGGACCATAGCAATCAGCCCCAGCATTTT. Filled out from reference TRBV7-9 and TRBJ1-5, the complete variable domain reads DTGVSQNPRHKITKRGQNVTFRCDPISEHNRLYWYRQTLGQGPEFLTYFQNEAQLEKSRLLSDRFSAERPKGSFSTLEIQRTEQGDSAMYLCASSSRDRDHSNQPQHFGDGTRLSIL.

This clone was counted a single time. V gene TRBV6-5 combines with J gene TRBJ1-1, with 7 bases that match TRBD1. V dropped 5 bases and J dropped 10; count of bases not matched to a gene: 4. CDR3 length equals 11 residues. Germline V gene lookup returns CDR1 MNHEY and CDR2 SVGAGI. CDR3: CASSSQGGAFF. The DNA for the CDR3 is TGTGCCAGCAGTAGCCAGGGGGGAGCTTTCTTT.

The gene calls are TRBV18 and TRBJ1-2; D may be TRBD1 (5 bases). Germline lookup yields CDR1 KGHSH and CDR2 LQKENI. There are 15 residues in the CDR3. The V end lost 4 bases, the J end lost 0 bases, and 12 bases lay between the germline ends. The CDR3 protein is CASSLPTDANYGYTF. As DNA, the CDR3 is TGTGCCAGCTCACTGCCGACAGACGCTAACTATGGCTACACCTTC.

This chain joins TRBV14 and TRBJ2-5; a possible D gene is TRBD2 (6 bases). Germline CDR1 is SGHDN and CDR2 is FVKESK. The CDR3 runs 13 residues. The V end was cut by 8 bases, the J end by 5 bases, with 15 bases between. CDR3 DNA: TGTGCCAGCTCGGGGGTTTCCTCGGAGACCCAGTACTTC. This encodes CASSGVSSETQYF.

This chain joins TRBV11-2 and TRBJ2-7; 8 nucleotides match TRBD1. J was trimmed by 3 bases and V by 4 bases; bases with no gene match: 2. CDR3 size: 13 residues. CDR1 and CDR2 from the germline V gene are SGHAT and FQNNGV. CDR3 sequence (DNA): TGTGCCAGCAGCTCCGGACAGGGCTACGAGCAGTACTTC. Translating gives CASSSGQGYEQYF.

The chain is built from TRBV6-4 and TRBJ1-1; a possible D gene is TRBD1 (6 bases). The CDR3 spans 15 residues. The germline V and J ends were trimmed by 6 bases and 4 bases, with 18 bases remaining between them. CDR1 MRHNA and CDR2 SNTAGT come from the germline V gene. The CDR3, as DNA: TGTGCCAGCAGGAGGGACATCCGTGAGGGCACTGAAGCTTTCTTT. It is translated as CASRRDIREGTEAFF.

The chain uses TRBV30 and TRBJ2-3, with 8 bases lining up with TRBD2. The V and J ends lost 3 bases and 0 bases, in that order; junction bases with no gene match: 14. The CDR3 spans 18 residues. Germline V gives CDR1 GTSNPN, CDR2 SVGIG (reference sequence). DNA for the CDR3: TGTGCCTGGAGCGCTGTATCAGCGGGAGTACAGAGCACAGATACGCAGTATTTT. Residues: CAWSAVSAGVQSTDTQYF.